The 32 T cell receptor beta chains listed next were all sequenced from one sample in a study of response to subunit inactivated influenza vaccine. TCRdb re-called the RT-PCR reads with MiXCR, one entry per CDR3 protein. Among around 570,000 distinct CDR3 sequences listed, 7.6% were seen once. Sequenced here: PBMCs from blood, sampled less than 30 months after vaccination. Receptors originate from a man aged 45-69 years who received an inactivated influenza vaccine.

This clonotype appeared a few times. The chain carries TRBV30 and TRBJ2-2; 7 nucleotides align to TRBD1. Germline loops: CDR1 GTSNPN, CDR2 SVGIG (reference sequence). This CDR3 contains 15 residues. V lost 2 bases and J lost 8; bases outside the gene matches: 11. The CDR3 nucleotides are TGTGCCTGGAGTCGCGCCGTTAGGGGGCTAGGGGAGCTGTTTTTT. It translates to CAWSRAVRGLGELFF.

There are many counts of this clonotype. V is TRBV12-3 or TRBV12-4 and J is TRBJ1-1; D is possibly TRBD1 (6 bases). V dropped 1 base and J dropped 1 base, with 19 bases sitting between them. There are 18 residues in the CDR3. CDR3: CASSLVEIWTDSNTEAFF. The DNA for the CDR3 is TGTGCCAGCAGTTTAGTGGAAATATGGACAGACTCGAACACTGAAGCTTTCTTT.

This clonotype was seen many times. Here the CDR3 reads CASSDPSAGTDTQYF. CDR3 DNA sequence: TGTGCCAGCAGTGACCCTAGCGCGGGCACAGATACGCAGTATTTT. This sequence joins TRBV6-1 and TRBJ2-3; D is possibly TRBD2 (6 bases). The CDR3 contains 15 residues. CDR1 MNHNS and CDR2 SASEGT come from the germline V gene. V lost 3 bases to trimming and J lost 1 base, with 11 bases between them.

CDR3 sequence reads: CSGQETNYGYTF. Here the CDR3 DNA reads TGCAGTGGACAGGAAACTAACTATGGCTACACCTTC. The V call is TRBV20-1, the J call TRBJ1-2; D possibly corresponds to TRBD1 (6 bases). V was trimmed by 7 bases and J by 0 bases, leaving 9 bases between them. The CDR3 contains 12 residues. Germline CDR1 DFQATT, CDR2 SNEGSKA (reference sequence).

This clonotype was seen a few times. The chain carries TRBV10-3 and TRBJ1-2; D is uncertain. CDR1 and CDR2 from the germline V gene are ENHRY and SYGVKD. The CDR3 covers 15 residues. Trimming removed 0 bases at V and 8 bases at J, with 16 bases between. CDR3 region: CAISESISGVYGYTF. CDR3 coding DNA: TGTGCCATCAGTGAGTCAATATCTGGGGTATACGGCTACACCTTC.

The V and J genes are TRBV6-5 and TRBJ1-2; no firm D call. Per germline, CDR1 MNHEY and CDR2 SVGAGI. This CDR3 has 14 residues. With 2 bases removed from V and 4 bases from J, the gap between germline ends came to 11 bases. The CDR3 is CASSYLQSSYGYTF. CDR3 sequence (DNA): TGTGCCAGCAGTTACCTACAGAGTTCCTATGGCTACACCTTC.

The chain is built from TRBV11-2 and TRBJ1-2, with D unclear. The V and J ends lost 0 bases and 6 bases respectively, with 8 bases between them. The CDR3 totals 13 residues. Looked up from germline, CDR1 is SGHAT and CDR2 is FQNNGV. The CDR3 loop is CASSLDPGNGYTF. In DNA, the CDR3 is TGTGCCAGCAGCTTAGATCCCGGTAATGGCTACACCTTC.

The chain links TRBV5-4 to TRBJ2-2, with TRBD2 identical over 7 bases. V was clipped by 4 bases and J by 8 bases; unmatched bases: 8. Germline V lookup: CDR1 SGHNT, CDR2 YYREEE (reference sequence). The length of the CDR3 is 14 residues. The chain's CDR3 is CASSPTRGWGELFF. CDR3 coding DNA: TGTGCCAGCAGCCCCACGCGGGGGTGGGGGGAGCTGTTTTTT.

This clonotype has ten or more counts. The rearrangement links TRBV29-1 to TRBJ2-7; D call uncertain. CDR3 size: 11 residues. The germline V gene has CDR1 SQVTM and CDR2 ANQGSEA. Trimming pared 3 bases from V and 7 bases from J, leaving 10 bases between. The chain's CDR3 is CSVEEPGEQYF. CDR3 nucleotide sequence: TGCAGCGTTGAGGAACCCGGAGAGCAGTACTTC.

This clonotype was found many times. The V gene is TRBV6-1, the J gene TRBJ2-7; TRBD1 matches at 10 bases. Germline loops: CDR1 MNHNS, CDR2 SASEGT. V shed 5 bases and J 1 base; nucleotides not matched to a gene: 5. The CDR3 loop spans 15 amino acids. The CDR3 coding sequence is TGTGCCAGCAGTCAAAAGGGACAGGGGTCCTACGAGCAGTACTTC. It codes for CASSQKGQGSYEQYF.

The chain links TRBV19 to TRBJ2-1; no reliable D call. The CDR3 length is 15 residues. Germline-derived CDR1 and CDR2 are LNHDA and SQIVND (reference sequence). V dropped 4 bases and J dropped 5 bases, with 15 bases sitting between them. CDR3 loop: CASSNFERVDNEQFF. CDR3 DNA sequence: TGTGCCAGTAGTAATTTTGAGAGAGTCGACAATGAGCAGTTCTTC. Together with reference TRBV19 and TRBJ2-1, the CDR3 gives the full variable domain: DGGITQSPKYLFRKEGQNVTLSCEQNLNHDAMYWYRQDPGQGLRLIYYSQIVNDFQKGDIAEGYSVSREKKESFPLTVTSAQKNPTAFYLCASSNFERVDNEQFFGPGTRLTVL.

This clonotype was seen a few times. The gene calls are TRBV5-7 and TRBJ1-5; D remains ambiguous. TRBV5-7 is given ORF status, its function remaining uncertain. CDR3 length: 15 amino acids. Trimming took off 4 bases at V and 0 bases at J, with 11 bases between the two ends. CDR3 DNA sequence: TGTGCCAGCAGCCGAGACCCGTATAGCAATCAGCCCCAGCATTTT. Its protein is CASSRDPYSNQPQHF.

This clonotype was picked up many times. J is TRBJ2-3 and V is TRBV10-3, with D perhaps TRBD2 (6 bases). Trimming removed 11 bases at V and 0 bases at J, with 9 bases between. This CDR3 is 12 amino acids long. The germline gives CDR1 ENHRY, CDR2 SYGVKD. The CDR3 DNA follows: TGTGCCGTCCGGGGGAGCACAGATACGCAGTATTTT. Amino acid sequence: CAVRGSTDTQYF.

The gene calls are TRBV7-6 and TRBJ2-7; 7 nucleotides agree with TRBD1. Germline trimming cut 7 bases from V and 3 bases from J; bases unmatched to any gene: 6. Germline CDR1 reads SGHVS; CDR2 reads FNYEAQ. This CDR3 contains 13 residues. Written as DNA, the CDR3 is TGTGCCAGCACCATGGGACAGTTCTACGAGCAGTACTTC. It yields the protein CASTMGQFYEQYF.

This clonotype was seen only a few times. The chain combines TRBV5-1 with TRBJ2-2; D unresolved. The CDR3 is 14 residues long. Trimming took off 0 bases at V and 7 bases at J, with 10 bases between the two ends. Germline V gives CDR1 SGHRS, CDR2 YFSETQ. The CDR3 loop is CASSLDTLGGELFF. CDR3 nucleotide sequence: TGCGCCAGCAGCTTGGACACCCTCGGCGGGGAGCTGTTTTTT.

This clonotype has only a few counts. The CDR3: CASKMTSSPYEQYF. CDR3 bases: TGTGCCAGCAAGATGACTAGCTCCCCCTACGAGCAGTACTTC. V and J are TRBV12-3 or TRBV12-4 and TRBJ2-7; 7 nucleotides match TRBD2. This CDR3 has 14 residues. Germline trimming cut 7 bases from V and 2 bases from J; bases unmatched to any gene: 8.

This clonotype was counted ten times or more. The V gene is TRBV2, the J gene TRBJ2-3; D uncertain. The CDR3 is 13 residues long. V lost 8 bases and J lost 2, with 11 bases in between. Germline V gene sequence: CDR1 SNHLY, CDR2 FYNNEI. CDR3 loop: CASGGQITDTQYF. The DNA for the CDR3 is TGTGCCAGCGGTGGGCAGATCACAGATACGCAGTATTTT.

This clonotype was picked up a small number of times. The rearrangement links TRBV29-1 to TRBJ2-7; D perhaps matches TRBD1 (5 bases). Between the trimmed V and J ends, which lost 6 bases and 0 bases, there was a span of 12 bases. Germline V CDR1 and CDR2: SQVTM, ANQGSEA. The CDR3 has 13 amino acids. CDR3 DNA: TGCAGCGTAATAGGGGTGACCTCCTACGAGCAGTACTTC. Its protein is CSVIGVTSYEQYF.

This clonotype was seen a handful of times. The CDR3 loop is CASSWSGVAEAFF. The CDR3 DNA sequence: TGCGCCAGCAGCTGGTCAGGCGTGGCTGAAGCTTTCTTT. The chain uses TRBV5-1 and TRBJ1-1; D gene ambiguous. The CDR3 has 13 residues. The germline V gene encodes CDR1 SGHRS and CDR2 YFSETQ. V lost 3 bases and J 6 bases, leaving 12 bases between the germline ends.

The chain joins TRBV5-1 to TRBJ1-1; D uncertain. V lost 3 bases, J lost 0 bases, and 15 bases lay in between. The CDR3 sequence is 16 residues long. The V gene's germline CDR1 is SGHRS and CDR2 YFSETQ. Here the CDR3 reads CASSSFPSRMNTEAFF. CDR3 nucleotide sequence: TGCGCCAGCAGCTCTTTCCCATCCCGCATGAACACTGAAGCTTTCTTT.

This clonotype was recorded many times. The chain combines TRBV5-1 with TRBJ1-2; D is perhaps TRBD1 (5 bases). V lost 4 bases and J 0 bases, leaving 13 bases between the germline ends. Per germline, CDR1 SGHRS and CDR2 YFSETQ. CDR3 length: 15 amino acids. In DNA, the CDR3 is TGCGCCAGCAGCCTCCAGGGCCTCACTAACTATGGCTACACCTTC. Protein product: CASSLQGLTNYGYTF.

This rearrangement joins TRBV6-1 to TRBJ2-1; TRBD2 matches at 14 bases. The junction had 11 bases not matched to a gene; V was cut back by 5 bases and J by 14 bases. The CDR3 has 15 amino acids. Germline V CDR1 and CDR2: MNHNS, SASEGT. In DNA, the CDR3 is TGTGCCAGCAGTAAGACTAGCGGGGGGGCTTGGAGGGAGTTCTTC. As protein: CASSKTSGGAWREFF.

This chain connects TRBV30 to TRBJ1-5; the D is unclear. The germline V gene encodes CDR1 GTSNPN and CDR2 SVGIG (reference sequence). Trimming cost V 3 bases and J 9 bases, with 9 bases left between them. The CDR3 extends over 11 amino acids. CDR3: CAWSLTGPQHF. CDR3 nucleotides: TGTGCCTGGAGCCTTACCGGGCCCCAGCATTTT. The variable domain in full, with the rest retrieved from reference TRBV30 and TRBJ1-5, is SQTIHQWPATLVQPVGSPLSLECTVEGTSNPNLYWYRQAAGRGLQLLFYSVGIGQISSEVPQNLSASRPQDRQFILSSKKLLLSDSGFYLCAWSLTGPQHFGDGTRLSIL.

Ten or more counts support this clonotype. The rearrangement links TRBV29-1 to TRBJ2-3, with 7 positions matching TRBD1. Germline V gene sequence: CDR1 SQVTM, CDR2 ANQGSEA. CDR3 length equals 13 residues. Trimming took 4 bases from V and 1 from J; bases not matched to a gene: 2. CDR3 nucleotides: TGCAGCGTTGGACAGGGACGCACAGATACGCAGTATTTT. Translating it yields CSVGQGRTDTQYF.

This clonotype was detected a few times. This chain joins TRBV25-1 and TRBJ2-2, with unresolved D. CDR3 length: 15 residues. Trimming took 3 bases from V and 1 from J, leaving 9 bases between them. Germline values: CDR1 MGHDK, CDR2 SYGVNS. CDR3 sequence: CASSDNRRNTGELFF. The CDR3 DNA follows: TGTGCCAGCAGTGACAACAGAAGGAACACCGGGGAGCTGTTTTTT.

This clonotype was seen many times. This chain connects TRBV7-8 to TRBJ2-2, with 7 bases lining up with TRBD2. This CDR3 contains 15 residues. J gave up 5 bases and V 3 bases, and 6 bases lay outside the gene matches. CDR1 SGHVS and CDR2 FQNEAQ come from the germline V gene. The CDR3 is CASSFVGGGTGELFF. CDR3 bases: TGTGCCAGCAGCTTCGTGGGGGGGGGTACCGGGGAGCTGTTTTTT. The full variable domain, rest sourced from reference TRBV7-8 and TRBJ2-2, is GAGVSQSPRYKVAKRGQDVALRCDPISGHVSLFWYQQALGQGPEFLTYFQNEAQLDKSGLPSDRFFAERPEGSVSTLKIQRTQQEDSAVYLCASSFVGGGTGELFFGEGSRLTVL.

This clonotype was counted many times. The V call is TRBV12-3 or TRBV12-4, the J call TRBJ1-3; TRBD1 is a possible D gene (6 bases). This CDR3 spans 16 amino acids. Trimming removed 5 bases at V and 0 bases at J, with 14 bases between. Here the CDR3 reads CASSVSRGGSGNTIYF. CDR3 sequence (DNA): TGTGCCAGCAGTGTAAGCAGGGGAGGCTCTGGAAACACCATATATTTT.

This clonotype was seen at least ten times. The chain recombines TRBV27 with TRBJ1-1, with D uncertain. With 6 bases removed from V and 4 bases from J, the gap between germline ends came to 21 bases. The germline V gene encodes CDR1 MNHEY and CDR2 SMNVEV (reference sequence). This CDR3 contains 16 residues. The CDR3 DNA reads TGTGCCAGCAGCCCTAACTTCGAGCTCTCGGGCACTGAAGCTTTCTTT. As protein: CASSPNFELSGTEAFF.

The chain couples TRBV27 to TRBJ1-2; D is perhaps TRBD1 (5 bases). Germline-derived CDR1 and CDR2 are MNHEY and SMNVEV (reference sequence). V was trimmed by 0 bases and J by 9 bases, leaving 11 bases between them. This CDR3 region has 13 residues. The CDR3 here is CASSLSGDLRYTF. CDR3 DNA sequence: TGTGCCAGCAGTTTATCAGGGGACCTACGCTACACCTTC.

V and J are TRBV30 and TRBJ1-1, with D unresolved. CDR3 length: 14 amino acids. Germline CDR1 GTSNPN, CDR2 SVGIG (reference sequence). Trimming took 2 bases from V and 6 from J, leaving 16 bases between them. The CDR3 DNA follows: TGTGCCTGGAGTAAACTGACTCTCTCTCCTGAAGCTTTCTTT. Its protein product is CAWSKLTLSPEAFF.

The chain combines TRBV9 with TRBJ2-5; D is uncertain. Germline V gives CDR1 SGDLS, CDR2 YYNGEE. The V end was cut by 0 bases, the J end by 4 bases, with 10 bases between. This CDR3 spans 14 amino acids. The chain's CDR3 is CASSVDLEGETQYF. CDR3 in DNA: TGTGCCAGCAGCGTAGATTTGGAAGGAGAGACCCAGTACTTC. Full variable domain (rest looked up from reference TRBV9 and TRBJ2-5): DSGVTQTPKHLITATGQRVTLRCSPRSGDLSVYWYQQSLDQGLQFLIQYYNGEERAKGNILERFSAQQFPDLHSELNLSSLELGDSALYFCASSVDLEGETQYFGPGTRLLVL.

This clonotype was observed a few times. The V and J genes are TRBV4-2 and TRBJ2-2, with 9 positions matching TRBD2. The V gene's germline CDR1 is LGHNA and CDR2 YNFKEQ. This CDR3 region has 15 residues. The V segment lost 8 bases and the J segment 1 base; nucleotides outside the gene matches: 5. The chain's CDR3 is CASENSGGNTGELFF. CDR3 coding DNA: TGTGCCAGCGAAAATAGCGGGGGGAACACCGGGGAGCTGTTTTTT.